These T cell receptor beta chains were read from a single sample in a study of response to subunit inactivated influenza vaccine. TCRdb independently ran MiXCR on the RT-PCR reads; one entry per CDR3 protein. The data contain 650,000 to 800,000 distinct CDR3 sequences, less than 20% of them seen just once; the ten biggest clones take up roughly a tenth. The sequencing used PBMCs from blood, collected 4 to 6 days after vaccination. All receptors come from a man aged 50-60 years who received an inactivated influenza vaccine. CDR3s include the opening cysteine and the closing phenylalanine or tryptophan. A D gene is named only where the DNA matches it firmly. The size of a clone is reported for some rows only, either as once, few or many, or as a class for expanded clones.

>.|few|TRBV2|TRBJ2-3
CASNRIGQPSTDTQYF
TGTGCCAGCAACCGAATTGGACAGCCTAGCACAGATACGCAGTATTTT
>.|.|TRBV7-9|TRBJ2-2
CASSSLYARNTGELFF
TGTGCCAGCAGCAGCTTATATGCTAGGAACACCGGGGAGCTGTTTTTT
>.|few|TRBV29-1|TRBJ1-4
CSVQRGGDTNEKLFF
TGCAGCGTCCAACGAGGGGGAGACACTAATGAAAAACTGTTTTTT
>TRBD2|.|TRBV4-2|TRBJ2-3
CASSQDGTGGAGDTQYF
TGTGCCAGCAGCCAAGATGGGACGGGGGGGGCTGGTGATACGCAGTATTTT
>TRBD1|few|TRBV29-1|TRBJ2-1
CSAEEQGGSYNEQFF
TGCAGCGCCGAGGAACAGGGGGGCTCCTACAATGAGCAGTTCTTC
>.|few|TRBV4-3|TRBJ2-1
CASRWTGNNEQFF
TGCGCCAGCAGATGGACTGGGAACAATGAGCAGTTCTTC
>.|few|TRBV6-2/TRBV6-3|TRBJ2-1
CASNDGDLKQFF
TGTGCCAGCAATGATGGGGACCTAAAGCAGTTCTTC
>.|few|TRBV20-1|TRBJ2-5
CSASGISKETQYF
TGCAGTGCTAGCGGGATCTCCAAAGAGACCCAGTACTTC
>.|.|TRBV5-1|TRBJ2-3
CASSRKPSFIAAVTDTQYF
TGCGCCAGCAGCCGAAAACCAAGTTTCATCGCTGCCGTCACAGATACGCAGTATTTT
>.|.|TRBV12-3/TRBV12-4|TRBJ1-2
CASSSSRVGYTF
TGTGCCAGCAGTTCGTCGCGTGTTGGCTACACCTTC
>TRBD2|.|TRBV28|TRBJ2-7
CASSPPGRDEQYF
TGTGCCAGCAGTCCTCCCGGGAGGGACGAGCAGTACTTC
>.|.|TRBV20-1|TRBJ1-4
CSAREPTGEKLFF
TGCAGTGCTAGGGAACCGACTGGGGAAAAACTGTTTTTT
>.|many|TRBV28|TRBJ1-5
CASRRGIQPQHF
TGTGCCAGCAGACGGGGGATTCAGCCCCAGCATTTT
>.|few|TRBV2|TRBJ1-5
CASSETNQPQHF
TGTGCCAGCAGTGAGACTAATCAGCCCCAGCATTTT
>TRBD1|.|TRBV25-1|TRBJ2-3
CASSEYGQGATDTQYF
TGTGCCAGCAGTGAATATGGTCAGGGGGCGACAGATACGCAGTATTTT
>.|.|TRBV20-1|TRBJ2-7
CSARDLVGELAYEQYF
TGCAGTGCTAGAGATCTTGTGGGGGAGCTCGCCTACGAGCAGTACTTC
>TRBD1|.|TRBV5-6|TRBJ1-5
CASSLLDRAGQPQHF
TGTGCCAGCAGCTTGTTGGACAGGGCAGGGCAGCCCCAGCATTTT
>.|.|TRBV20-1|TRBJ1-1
CSAPNRGGTEAFF
TGCAGTGCCCCTAATCGGGGGGGCACTGAAGCTTTCTTT
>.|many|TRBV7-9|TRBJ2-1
CASRAQSSSYNEQFF
TGTGCCAGCAGGGCACAGTCTAGCTCCTACAATGAGCAGTTCTTC
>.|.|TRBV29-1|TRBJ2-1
CSVGFFGLAKFFEQFF
TGCAGCGTTGGGTTTTTTGGGCTAGCGAAGTTCTTTGAGCAGTTCTTC
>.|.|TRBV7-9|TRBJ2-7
CASSRPDSVSYEQYF
TGTGCCAGCAGCAGACCGGACAGCGTTTCCTACGAGCAGTACTTC
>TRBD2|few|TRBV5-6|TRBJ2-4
CASSKRLAGFKNIQYF
TGTGCCAGCAGCAAAAGACTAGCGGGATTCAAAAACATTCAGTACTTC
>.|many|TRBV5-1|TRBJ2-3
CASSLEDTQYF
TGCGCCAGCAGCTTGGAAGATACGCAGTATTTT
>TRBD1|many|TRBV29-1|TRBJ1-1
CSVDTGGTEAFF
TGCAGCGTTGACACAGGGGGCACTGAAGCTTTCTTT
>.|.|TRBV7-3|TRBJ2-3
CASSLGAAGTGTDTQYF
TGTGCCAGCAGCTTAGGAGCAGCGGGGACAGGAACAGATACGCAGTATTTT
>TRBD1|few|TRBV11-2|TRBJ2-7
CASSSHRGRTYEQYF
TGTGCCAGCAGCTCGCACAGGGGGCGCACCTACGAGCAGTACTTC
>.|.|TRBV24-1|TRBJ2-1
CATRRLWGAIVNEQFF
TGTGCCACTAGGAGATTATGGGGGGCGATTGTCAATGAGCAGTTCTTC
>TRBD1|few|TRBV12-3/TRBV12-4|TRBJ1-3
CASSLNRGSGNTIYF
TGTGCCAGCAGTTTGAACAGGGGGTCAGGAAACACCATATATTTT
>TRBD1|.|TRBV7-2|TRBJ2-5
CASSTTGGQETQYF
TGTGCCAGCAGCACCACAGGGGGACAAGAGACCCAGTACTTC
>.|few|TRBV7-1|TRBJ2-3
CASSSGTGFFTRGRGLTDTQYF
TGTGCCAGCAGCTCAGGGACAGGTTTCTTCACAAGAGGGCGGGGACTCACAGATACGCAGTATTTT
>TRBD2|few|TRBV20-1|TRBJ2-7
CSAAPGTRSDEQYF
TGCAGTGCCGCCCCCGGGACTAGGTCAGACGAGCAGTACTTC
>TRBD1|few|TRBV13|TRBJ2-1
CASSSPFRGPAEQFF
TGTGCCAGCAGCTCTCCCTTCAGGGGGCCTGCTGAGCAGTTCTTC
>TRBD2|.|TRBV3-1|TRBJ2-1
CACTLAGAGGNEQFF
TGTGCCTGCACTCTAGCGGGGGCTGGGGGCAATGAGCAGTTCTTC
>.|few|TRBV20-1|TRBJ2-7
CSARVRGQSYEQYF
TGCAGTGCTAGAGTCCGGGGGCAATCCTACGAGCAGTACTTC
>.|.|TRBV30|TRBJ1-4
CAWSVLMASGLFF
TGTGCCTGGAGTGTGCTGATGGCCTCGGGACTGTTTTTT
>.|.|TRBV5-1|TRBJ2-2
CASSLPGPGAGELFF
TGCGCCAGCAGCTTGCCAGGGCCGGGGGCCGGGGAGCTGTTTTTT
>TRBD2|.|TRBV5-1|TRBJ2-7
CASSLETSGPYEQYF
TGCGCCAGCAGCTTGGAGACTAGCGGACCTTACGAGCAGTACTTC
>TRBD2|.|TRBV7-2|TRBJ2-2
CASSRTSGVAGELFF
TGTGCCAGCAGTCGGACTAGCGGGGTTGCCGGGGAGCTGTTTTTT
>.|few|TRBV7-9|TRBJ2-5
CASSFRMGDKETQYF
TGTGCCAGCAGCTTCCGGATGGGCGATAAAGAGACCCAGTACTTC
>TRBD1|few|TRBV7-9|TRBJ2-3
CASSERTGYQPDTQYF
TGTGCCAGCAGCGAGAGGACAGGGTATCAACCAGATACGCAGTATTTT
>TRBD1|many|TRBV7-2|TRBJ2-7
CASSRDHRGSYNEQYF
TGTGCCAGCAGCCGCGATCACAGGGGCTCTTATAACGAGCAGTACTTC
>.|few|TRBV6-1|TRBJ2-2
CASSEMGTGELFF
TGTGCCAGCAGTGAAATGGGCACCGGGGAGCTGTTTTTT
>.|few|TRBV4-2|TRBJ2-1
CASSQTLTGNYNEQFF
TGTGCCAGCAGCCAAACTTTAACAGGTAACTACAATGAGCAGTTCTTC